This T cell receptor (beta chain) emerged from a study of T cell repertoires in cytomegalovirus infection. TCRdb analysed the reads with MiXCR anew, one entry per CDR3 protein. Found here are roughly 70,000 distinct CDR3 sequences, roughly 22% of them singletons; the top ten hold roughly two thirds. The trim removed 4 bases at V and 3 bases at J, leaving 7 bases unmatched. The length of the CDR3 is 16 residues. Germline V gives CDR1 SGHDN, CDR2 FVKESK. This clonotype occurred a few times. Its antigen is unknown. This TCR came from a human donor in good health (CMV status not recorded). Some clones in this sample may be carry-over from other donors' samples. The sequencing here drew on CD8+ T cells from cultured PBMCs, taken from culture after CMV antigen stimulation. V is TRBV14 and J is TRBJ2-3, with 10 positions matching TRBD2. CDR3 nucleotide sequence: TGTGCCAGCAGCCCGCCTCCGGGACTAGCGACAGATACGCAGTATTTT. Its translation is CASSPPPGLATDTQYF.